A single sample is the source of the 32 T cell receptor beta chains below, sequenced in a study of regulatory T cells in long-lasting Graves disease. Assembly of TCR beta libraries relied on iRepertoire HTBI primers together with Arm-PCR of CDR3 regions. TCRdb reanalysed the multiplex PCR reads using MiXCR and keeps one entry per CDR3 protein. The table has 350,000 to 500,000 distinct CDR3 sequences, around 15% seen once. Time point in this sample: newly diagnosed GD, antithyroid drugs for less than 3 months. Construction of the TCR library relied on RNA isolated from PBMCs. The same specimen was also included in a second study, on T cells in Graves' hyperthyroidism and ophthalmopathy.

This sample comprised peripheral blood mononuclear cells (PBMCs), obtained at new diagnosis, from a patient treated with antithyroid drugs. The receptors here all came from a woman in her fifties or sixties with Graves disease.

The gene calls are TRBV27 and TRBJ2-7, with 13 bases lining up with TRBD2. Germline CDR1 MNHEY, CDR2 SMNVEV (reference sequence). V lost 4 bases and J lost 4; bases outside the gene matches: 10. The CDR3 totals 17 residues. The CDR3 reads CASSSTRTSGRLYEQYF. The DNA for the CDR3 is TGTGCCAGCAGTTCCACCAGGACTAGCGGGAGATTATACGAGCAGTACTTC.

This clonotype was detected ten times or more. The chain carries TRBV7-3 and TRBJ2-1, with 8 bases identical to TRBD2. The V and J ends lost 0 bases and 0 bases, in that order; junction bases with no gene match: 13. The CDR3 is made up of 20 amino acids. Germline CDR1 SGHTA, CDR2 FQGTGA. In DNA form, the CDR3 reads TGTGCCAGCAGCTTAACTGCCTCACGACTAGCGCCTAGCTCCTACAATGAGCAGTTCTTC. It translates to CASSLTASRLAPSSYNEQFF.

This clonotype was seen repeatedly, ten times or more. V gene TRBV7-8 combines with J gene TRBJ1-1; D is possibly TRBD1 (5 bases). CDR1 is SGHVS and CDR2 is FQNEAQ in the germline V gene. This CDR3 spans 14 amino acids. V lost 5 bases to trimming and J lost 4 bases, with 14 bases between them. CDR3 residues: CASSDRQGGTEAFF. The CDR3 nucleotides are TGTGCCAGCAGCGACCGCCAGGGAGGCACTGAAGCTTTCTTT.

The CDR3 DNA reads as TGTGCCAGCAGCTTGGTAGGGGGCGGGAACACTGAAGCTTTCTTT. Its protein is CASSLVGGGNTEAFF. This rearrangement joins TRBV9 to TRBJ1-1, with 7 bases matching TRBD1. This CDR3 has 15 residues. J lost 1 base, V lost 4 bases, and 7 bases had no gene match. From germline, CDR1 is SGDLS and CDR2 YYNGEE.

The chain uses TRBV5-5 and TRBJ2-4; D is possibly TRBD1 or TRBD2 (5 bases each). Looked up from germline, CDR1 is SGHKS and CDR2 is YYEKEE (reference sequence). V was trimmed by 7 bases and J by 2 bases, leaving 16 bases between them. The CDR3 is 15 amino acids. The CDR3 reads CASGRRGETKNIQYF. The CDR3 DNA sequence: TGTGCCAGCGGGCGGAGAGGGGAAACCAAAAACATTCAGTACTTC. The full variable domain, its missing parts supplied by reference TRBV5-5 and TRBJ2-4, is DAGVTQSPTHLIKTRGQQVTLRCSPISGHKSVSWYQQVLGQGPQFIFQYYEKEERGRGNFPDRFSARQFPNYSSELNVNALLLGDSALYLCASGRRGETKNIQYFGAGTRLSVL.

This chain joins TRBV6-1 and TRBJ2-3; 10 bases agree with TRBD2. Germline V gene sequence: CDR1 MNHNS, CDR2 SASEGT. The CDR3 covers 14 residues. With V trimmed by 6 bases and J by 3 bases, 3 bases remained unmatched. CDR3 bases: TGTGCCAGCAGCGGGACTAGCGAGACAGATACGCAGTATTTT. Translated: CASSGTSETDTQYF.

The rearrangement joins TRBV11-2 to TRBJ2-7; no clear D gene. The CDR3 runs to 16 residues. Germline V gene sequence: CDR1 SGHAT, CDR2 FQNNGV. V was trimmed by 0 bases and J by 9 bases, leaving 21 bases between them. The CDR3 region has the DNA TGTGCCAGCAGCTTAGATCTAAGCACCGTCTTAGTAGGGCAGTACTTC. Its translation: CASSLDLSTVLVGQYF.

In its sample, this clonotype was seen many times. This chain links TRBV7-9 with TRBJ2-7, with 7 bases fitting TRBD2. The junction had 4 bases not matched to a gene; V was cut back by 6 bases and J by 5 bases. CDR1 is SEHNR, CDR2 FQNEAQ, per germline (reference sequence). This CDR3 region has 12 residues. The CDR3 bases are TGTGCCAGCAGGCCTACTAGCGACGAGCAGTACTTC. It specifies CASRPTSDEQYF. The full variable domain, completed using reference TRBV7-9 and TRBJ2-7, is DTGVSQNPRHKITKRGQNVTFRCDPISEHNRLYWYRQTLGQGPEFLTYFQNEAQLEKSRLLSDRFSAERPKGSFSTLEIQRTEQGDSAMYLCASRPTSDEQYFGPGTRLTVT.

This clonotype was seen only a few times. The chain employs TRBV12-3 or TRBV12-4 and TRBJ2-2, with 7 bases identical to TRBD1. The CDR3 runs 16 residues. V was clipped by 5 bases and J by 5 bases; unmatched bases: 11. The CDR3 nucleotides read TGTGCCAGCAGTCCCCGACAGGGTGGGGTAACCGGGGAGCTGTTTTTT. This sequence encodes CASSPRQGGVTGELFF.

There are many counts of this clonotype. The chain recombines TRBV7-8 with TRBJ2-7; weak D call: TRBD1 (7 bases). The CDR3 covers 14 residues. Trimming took 4 bases from V and 5 from J, leaving 15 bases between them. Germline CDR1 reads SGHVS; CDR2 reads FQNEAQ. The CDR3 nucleotides are TGTGCCAGCAGCTCGCGCAGGGGGGCGAACGAGCAGTACTTC. The encoded protein is CASSSRRGANEQYF.

In its sample, this clonotype was seen many times. The chain has TRBV11-2 and TRBJ2-1; 11 bases align to TRBD2. The CDR3 runs 15 residues. CDR1 and CDR2 (germline): SGHAT, FQNNGV. The junction had 4 bases not matched to a gene; V was cut back by 5 bases and J by 4 bases. For the CDR3, the DNA is TGTGCCAGCAGCGGGACTAGCGGACTTTACAATGAGCAGTTCTTC. It translates to CASSGTSGLYNEQFF.

The chain carries TRBV4-2 and TRBJ2-3; TRBD2 matches 9 bases. Germline loops: CDR1 LGHNA, CDR2 YNFKEQ. This CDR3 has 16 residues. The trim removed 1 base at V and 1 base at J, leaving 3 bases unmatched. The CDR3 here is CASSQVRLAGTDTQYF. DNA for the CDR3: TGTGCCAGCAGCCAAGTGCGACTAGCGGGCACAGATACGCAGTATTTT.

The chain employs TRBV10-3 and TRBJ1-5; 11 bases are shared with TRBD1. Trimming removed 4 bases from V and 7 bases from J; junction bases left unmatched: 6. This CDR3 spans 15 amino acids. Germline V gives CDR1 ENHRY, CDR2 SYGVKD. Here the CDR3 reads CAISGDRGEEQPQHF. The CDR3 nucleotides read TGTGCCATCAGTGGGGACAGGGGGGAGGAACAGCCCCAGCATTTT.

There are many counts of this clonotype. V is TRBV27 and J is TRBJ2-1; 8 nucleotides align to TRBD2. Losses at the gene ends were 5 bases for V and 2 bases for J; bases not matched to a gene: 8. CDR3 length: 16 amino acids. The germline CDR1 and CDR2 sequences are MNHEY and SMNVEV (reference sequence). This CDR3 is CASSPRSGIPYNEQFF. CDR3 DNA sequence: TGTGCCAGCAGTCCCCGTAGCGGGATCCCCTACAATGAGCAGTTCTTC.

This clonotype was found a few times. The J gene is TRBJ2-7, the V gene TRBV6-1; a possible D gene is TRBD1 (7 bases). The CDR3 has 13 amino acids. V dropped 4 bases and J dropped 2 bases, with 9 bases sitting between them. Per the germline V gene, CDR1 is MNHNS and CDR2 is SASEGT. The CDR3 DNA sequence: TGTGCCAGCAGTGCCAGGGGGGCCTACGAGCAGTACTTC. Translated: CASSARGAYEQYF.

At least ten counts were recorded for this clonotype. This chain uses TRBV6-1 with TRBJ2-1; 9 bases match TRBD2. This CDR3 comprises 14 residues. Germline V gives CDR1 MNHNS, CDR2 SASEGT. Trimming cost V 7 bases and J 6 bases; bases outside gene matches: 7. CDR3 in DNA: TGTGCCAGCAAAGGGCTAGCGGGGACCAATGAGCAGTTCTTC. Encoded protein: CASKGLAGTNEQFF.

V gene TRBV3-1 combines with J gene TRBJ2-1; 10 bases fit TRBD2. With 1 base clipped from V and 7 bases from J, the junction kept 7 bases outside the gene matches. Germline CDR1 is LGHDT and CDR2 is YNNKEL (reference sequence). The CDR3 is 16 residues long. In DNA, the CDR3 is TGTGCCAGCAGCCAAGTCGGCCTAGCGGGAGCAAATGAGCAGTTCTTC. This translates into CASSQVGLAGANEQFF.

This chain uses TRBV6-9 with TRBJ2-3; 8 bases align to TRBD1. The V segment lost 3 bases and the J segment 3 bases; nucleotides outside the gene matches: 8. Germline V gene lookup returns CDR1 MNHGY and CDR2 SVAAGI. The CDR3 spans 16 residues. Here the CDR3 reads CASSYRTGMNTDTQYF. CDR3 sequence (DNA): TGTGCCAGCAGTTACCGGACAGGGATGAATACAGATACGCAGTATTTT.

The rearrangement joins TRBV10-1 to TRBJ2-4; D may correspond to TRBD1 or TRBD2 (6 bases each). The germline gives CDR1 WNHNN, CDR2 SYGVQD (reference sequence). Trimming took 3 bases from V and 11 from J, leaving 14 bases between them. The CDR3 length is 13 residues. CDR3 in amino acids: CASSERGDGVQYF. The DNA for the CDR3 is TGCGCCAGCAGTGAAAGGGGGGACGGGGTTCAGTACTTC.

This clonotype was observed at least ten times. The CDR3 spells CASSQDGTSGRKKFF. The DNA for the CDR3 is TGTGCCAGCAGCCAAGATGGGACTAGCGGGAGGAAAAAGTTCTTC. The V call is TRBV3-1, the J call TRBJ2-1, with 15 bases aligning to TRBD2. Trimming removed 0 bases from V and 14 bases from J; junction bases left unmatched: 5. The germline gives CDR1 LGHDT, CDR2 YNNKEL (reference sequence). The CDR3 spans 15 residues.

Of note for this clonotype: This sequence is one base from a far larger clone and is likely a read error. This chain uses TRBV11-2 with TRBJ2-3, with D perhaps matching TRBD1 (5 bases). Germline-derived CDR1 and CDR2 are SGHAT and FQNNGV. The CDR3 runs to 15 residues. CDR3 sequence reads: CASSRPPLGAVEQSF. As DNA, the CDR3 is TGTGCCAGCAGCCGACCGCCCCTAGGGGCGGTTGAGCAGTCCTTC.

This clonotype appeared many times. The chain recombines TRBV29-1 with TRBJ1-1, with TRBD1 identical over 8 bases. The CDR3 consists of 14 residues. The germline V gene has CDR1 SQVTM and CDR2 ANQGSEA. Trimming cost V 5 bases and J 1 base; bases outside gene matches: 6. CDR3 region: CSVFSGTGNTEAFF. The CDR3 DNA follows: TGCAGCGTTTTCTCCGGGACAGGGAACACTGAAGCTTTCTTT. The whole variable domain, filled in from reference TRBV29-1 and TRBJ1-1, reads SAVISQKPSRDICQRGTSLTIQCQVDSQVTMMFWYRQQPGQSLTLIATANQGSEATYESGFVIDKFPISRPNLTFSTLTVSNMSPEDSSIYLCSVFSGTGNTEAFFGQGTRLTVV.

The chain uses TRBV19 and TRBJ1-2; TRBD1 matches 7 bases. V was clipped by 9 bases and J by 4 bases; unmatched bases: 11. This CDR3 region has 14 residues. CDR1 LNHDA and CDR2 SQIVND come from the germline V gene (reference sequence). The CDR3 DNA reads TGTGCCAGCCTCAAACAGGGGAGCATCTATGGCTACACCTTC. It codes for CASLKQGSIYGYTF.

Notes on this clonotype: One base away lies a much larger clone, so this may be a sequencing read error. This sequence joins TRBV5-1 and TRBJ2-3, with D maybe TRBD2 (6 bases). Germline V gene sequence: CDR1 SGHRS, CDR2 YFSETQ. This CDR3 region has 14 residues. This CDR3 reads CASSMGLATDTQCF. The CDR3, as DNA: TGCGCCAGCAGCATGGGACTGGCCACAGATACGCAGTGTTTT.

This clonotype came up a few times. The chain carries TRBV3-1 and TRBJ2-1, with 12 bases fitting TRBD2. Germline lookup yields CDR1 LGHDT and CDR2 YNNKEL (reference sequence). This CDR3 region has 16 residues. V shed 4 bases and J 8 bases; nucleotides not matched to a gene: 9. CDR3 sequence: CASSRRLAGEVDEQFF. DNA for the CDR3: TGTGCCAGCAGCCGACGACTAGCGGGAGAGGTGGATGAGCAGTTCTTC.

The chain uses TRBV19 and TRBJ1-3, with TRBD1 identical over 9 bases. The CDR3 consists of 15 residues. V shed 6 bases and J 0 bases; nucleotides not matched to a gene: 3. Germline V lookup: CDR1 LNHDA, CDR2 SQIVND (reference sequence). The CDR3 loop reads CASRNRGLSGNTIYF. DNA of the CDR3: TGTGCCAGTAGAAACAGGGGGCTCTCTGGAAACACCATATATTTT.

This rearrangement joins TRBV19 to TRBJ1-1; D gene unclear. Germline assignment: CDR1 LNHDA and CDR2 SQIVND (reference sequence). This CDR3 region has 15 residues. V lost 4 bases and J 4 bases, leaving 16 bases between the germline ends. DNA of the CDR3: TGTGCCAGTAGTAGTCCGGGAGCGGGTGGCACTGAAGCTTTCTTT. Its translation is CASSSPGAGGTEAFF.

This clonotype was observed many times. V is TRBV29-1 and J is TRBJ2-7, with D hard to call. Germline loops: CDR1 SQVTM, CDR2 ANQGSEA. Trimming cost V 0 bases and J 2 bases, with 2 bases left between them. There are 11 residues in the CDR3. CDR3 sequence (DNA): TGCAGCGTTGAAGAAACCTACGAGCAGTACTTC. This gives the protein CSVEETYEQYF.

In this sample, this clonotype turned up a few times. This chain joins TRBV7-9 and TRBJ1-5; the match to TRBD1 covers 9 bases. V lost 1 base to trimming and J lost 1 base; unmatched junction nucleotides: 5. Germline CDR1 SEHNR, CDR2 FQNEAQ (reference sequence). This CDR3 comprises 17 residues. The CDR3 is CASSLGQGDLSNQPQHF. CDR3 in DNA: TGTGCCAGCAGCTTAGGACAGGGGGACTTGAGCAATCAGCCCCAGCATTTT.

This clonotype was detected ten times or more. The chain couples TRBV11-2 to TRBJ2-4; D is possibly TRBD2 (6 bases). The CDR3 contains 14 residues. The germline V gene has CDR1 SGHAT and CDR2 FQNNGV. Trimming left V 3 bases short and J 10 bases short, with 16 bases between. CDR3 sequence: CASSFSPRGDIQYF. In DNA form, the CDR3 reads TGTGCCAGCAGCTTTAGCCCGCGCGGGGATATTCAGTACTTC.

This clonotype was seen ten or more times. V usage is TRBV4-1 and J usage is TRBJ1-3; no clear D. The germline CDR1 and CDR2 sequences are MGHRA and YSYEKL. V lost 1 base, J lost 0 bases, and 13 bases lay in between. This CDR3 contains 17 residues. The CDR3: CASSQAPDLSSGNTIYF. For the CDR3, the DNA is TGCGCCAGCAGCCAAGCCCCGGATCTGAGCTCTGGAAACACCATATATTTT.

In its sample, this clonotype was seen many times. The rearrangement uses TRBV11-2 and TRBJ2-5; D unclear. Germline-derived CDR1 and CDR2 are SGHAT and FQNNGV. The V gene lost 3 bases and the J gene lost 2 bases, with 10 bases spanning the gap. The CDR3 has 14 amino acids. The CDR3 reads CASSFLDTQETQYF. CDR3 sequence (DNA): TGTGCCAGCAGCTTCCTCGATACGCAAGAGACCCAGTACTTC. The full variable domain, rest sourced from reference TRBV11-2 and TRBJ2-5, is EAGVAQSPRYKIIEKRQSVAFWCNPISGHATLYWYQQILGQGPKLLIQFQNNGVVDDSQLPKDRFSAERLKGVDSTLKIQPAKLEDSAVYLCASSFLDTQETQYFGPGTRLLVL.